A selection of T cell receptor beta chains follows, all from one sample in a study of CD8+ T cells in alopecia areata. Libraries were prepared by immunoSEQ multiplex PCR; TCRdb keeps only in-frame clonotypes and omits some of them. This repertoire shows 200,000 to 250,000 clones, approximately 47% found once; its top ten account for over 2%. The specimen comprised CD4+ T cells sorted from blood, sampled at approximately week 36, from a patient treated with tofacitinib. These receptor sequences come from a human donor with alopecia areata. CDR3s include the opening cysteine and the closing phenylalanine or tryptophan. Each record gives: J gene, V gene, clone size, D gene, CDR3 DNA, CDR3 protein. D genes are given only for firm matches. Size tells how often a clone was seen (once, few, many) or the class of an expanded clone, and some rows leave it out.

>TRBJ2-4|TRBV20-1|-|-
TGCAGTGCTACCCCACGTTACATTCAGTACTTC
CSATPRYIQYF
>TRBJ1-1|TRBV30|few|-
TGTGCCTGGGGCAGGACTCTCACTGAAGCTTTCTTT
CAWGRTLTEAFF
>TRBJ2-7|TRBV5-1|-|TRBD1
TGCGCCAGCAGCCCGGACAGGGGAGGACTCGAGCAGTACTTC
CASSPDRGGLEQYF
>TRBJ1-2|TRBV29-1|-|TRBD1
TGCAGCGTCGAGGACAGGGGGGACTATGGCTACACCTTC
CSVEDRGDYGYTF
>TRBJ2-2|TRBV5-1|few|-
TGCGCCAGCAGCCTCCAAACGGTGAACACCGGGGAGCTGTTTTTT
CASSLQTVNTGELFF
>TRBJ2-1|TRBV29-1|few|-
TGCAGCGTTGAACCTACCCCCTACAATGAGCAGTTCTTC
CSVEPTPYNEQFF
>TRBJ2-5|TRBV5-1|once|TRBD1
TGCGCCAGCAGCGTAGGGACAGAGCCTCAAGAGACCCAGTACTTC
CASSVGTEPQETQYF
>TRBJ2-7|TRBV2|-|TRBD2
TGTGCCAGCAGGGGGACTAGCGGGAGGGCCCAGCCTAAGGAGCAGTACTTC
CASRGTSGRAQPKEQYF
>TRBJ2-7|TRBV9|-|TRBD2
TGTGCCAGCGGGAGGGAGGCGACCTACGAGCAGTACTTC
CASGREATYEQYF
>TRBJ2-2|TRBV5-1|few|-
TGCGCCAGCAGCTTGGTGGTAACCGGGGAGCTGTTTTTT
CASSLVVTGELFF
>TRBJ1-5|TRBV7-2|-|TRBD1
TGTGCCAGCAGCCCGGGACAGGGGTATCAGCCCCAGCATTTT
CASSPGQGYQPQHF
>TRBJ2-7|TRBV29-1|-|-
TGCAGCGTTGTAGCGGCCACCCACTACGAGCAGTACTTC
CSVVAATHYEQYF
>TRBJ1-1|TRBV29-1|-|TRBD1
TGCAGCGTTCAAACAGGGGTGAACACTGAAGCTTTCTTT
CSVQTGVNTEAFF
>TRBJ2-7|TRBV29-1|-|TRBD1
TGCAGCGTTGATCTGAGTCGGACAGGCGAGCAGTACTTC
CSVDLSRTGEQYF
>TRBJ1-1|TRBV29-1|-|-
TGCAGTTCAAGAGACCAAATGAACACTGAAGCTTTCTTT
CSSRDQMNTEAFF
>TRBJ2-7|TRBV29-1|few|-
TGCAGCGTGACCCGACAGGCAGGCGAGCAGTACTTC
CSVTRQAGEQYF
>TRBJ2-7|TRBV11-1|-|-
TGTGCCAGCAGGACCGGGGGAACATACGAGCAGTACTTC
CASRTGGTYEQYF
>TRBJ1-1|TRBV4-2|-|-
TGTGCCAGCAGCCAAGATTGGAACAGGGAGGCTGAAGCTTTCTTT
CASSQDWNREAEAFF
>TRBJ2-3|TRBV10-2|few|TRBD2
TGCGCCAGCAGCAGCGGGAACACAGATACGCAGTATTTT
CASSSGNTDTQYF
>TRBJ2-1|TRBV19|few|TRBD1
TGTGCCAGTAGTCACCGGGACAGGGTTATCCAGAATGAGCAGTTCTTC
CASSHRDRVIQNEQFF
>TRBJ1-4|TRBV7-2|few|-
TGTGCCAGCAGCTTAAAAGGTTCGGGGGAAAAACTGTTTTTT
CASSLKGSGEKLFF
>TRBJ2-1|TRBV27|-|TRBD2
TGTGCCAGCAGTTCACGACTAGCGGGAGGCTACAATGAGCAGTTCTTC
CASSSRLAGGYNEQFF
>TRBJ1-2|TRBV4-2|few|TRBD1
TGTGCCAGCAGCCAGGGAACAGGGGTGGGCTATGGCTACACCTTC
CASSQGTGVGYGYTF
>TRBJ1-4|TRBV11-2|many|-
TGTGCCAGCAGCTTAGCAAGGGGTCGAGGGGAAAAACTGTTTTTT
CASSLARGRGEKLFF
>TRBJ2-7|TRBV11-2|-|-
TGTGCCAGCAGCTTAGATCCAGGGTCCGACGAGCAGTACTTC
CASSLDPGSDEQYF
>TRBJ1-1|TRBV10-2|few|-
TGCGCCAGCAGTGGTCGGAACACTGAAGCTTTCTTT
CASSGRNTEAFF
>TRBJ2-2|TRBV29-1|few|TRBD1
TGCAGCGTTGGGGCCTTACAGGGGGCTGTGACCGGGGAGCTGTTTTTT
CSVGALQGAVTGELFF
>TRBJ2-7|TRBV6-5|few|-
TGTGCCACCTCAAAAGGGAACCTCCAGTACTTC
CATSKGNLQYF
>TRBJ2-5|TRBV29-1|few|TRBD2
TGCAGCGTTGGGGGAGCGGGAGTTGCGGAGACCCAGTACTTC
CSVGGAGVAETQYF
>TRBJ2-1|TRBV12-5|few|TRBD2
TGTGCTAGTGGTTTGGTAGGCCTTGTAGGATCCGGGACTAGTTATTACAATGAGCAGTTCTTC
CASGLVGLVGSGTSYYNEQFF
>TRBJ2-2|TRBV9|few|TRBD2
TGTGCCAGCAGCGCCGGGACACAGGGACTAGCGGGACCCGGACCGCTGTTTTTT
CASSAGTQGLAGPGPLFF
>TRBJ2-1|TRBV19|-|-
TGTGCCAGTAGTATTGGGTACAATGAGCAGTTCTTC
CASSIGYNEQFF
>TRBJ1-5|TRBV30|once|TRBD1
TGTGCCTGTGGACAGGGGAACAATCAGCCCCAGCATTTT
CACGQGNNQPQHF
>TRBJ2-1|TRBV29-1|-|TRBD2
TGCAGCGTAAGGGGTAGCGGGAGCTACAATGAGCAGTTCTTC
CSVRGSGSYNEQFF
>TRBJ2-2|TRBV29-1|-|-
TGCAGCGTTGAAGGGGATCACACCGGGGAGCTGTTTTTT
CSVEGDHTGELFF
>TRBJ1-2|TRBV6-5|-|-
TGTGCCAGCAGGTCCCTGGGCGGCTACACCTTC
CASRSLGGYTF
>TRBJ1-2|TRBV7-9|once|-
TGTGCCAGCAGCTTAGCGCTTACAGCCTATGGCTACACCTTC
CASSLALTAYGYTF
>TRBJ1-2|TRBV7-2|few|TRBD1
TGTGCCAGCAGCCGACAGGGCGTCTATGGCTACACCTTC
CASSRQGVYGYTF
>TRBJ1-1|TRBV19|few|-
TGTGCCAGTAGTATACAGGGCCTGAACACTGAAGCTTTCTTT
CASSIQGLNTEAFF
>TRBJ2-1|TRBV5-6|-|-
TGTGCCAGCAGCTTGAGGGCGGGGGCTTCAGGCAATGAGCAGTTCTTC
CASSLRAGASGNEQFF
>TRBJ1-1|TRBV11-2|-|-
TGTGCCAGCAGGCAGAGTGTCGAAGCTTTCTTT
CASRQSVEAFF
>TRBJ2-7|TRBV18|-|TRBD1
TGTGCCAGCTCACGGACAGGCCTAGAGCAGTACTTC
CASSRTGLEQYF
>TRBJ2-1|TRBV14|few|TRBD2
TGTGCCAGCAGCCAACGACCGGGACTAGCGGGAGGGCTTGGGAATGAGCAGTTCTTC
CASSQRPGLAGGLGNEQFF
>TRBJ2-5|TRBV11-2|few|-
TGTGCCAGCAGCCCAGAGACTCGAGCCTACACCCAGTACTTC
CASSPETRAYTQYF
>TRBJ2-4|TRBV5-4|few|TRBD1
TGTGCCAGCAGCCCAGGACAGGGTGGGGGTAGAAACATTCAGTACTTC
CASSPGQGGGRNIQYF
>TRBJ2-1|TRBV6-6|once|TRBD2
TGTGCCAGCAGCCGTAGCGGGAGCTCCTACAATGAGCAGTTCTTC
CASSRSGSSYNEQFF
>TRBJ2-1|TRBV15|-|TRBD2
TGTGCCACCAGCAGAGGAGCGGGAGTAGGCGATGAGCAGTTCTTC
CATSRGAGVGDEQFF
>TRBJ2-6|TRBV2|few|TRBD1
TGTGCCAGCAGTGCCGACAGGGGAACTGGGGCCAACGTCCTGACTTTC
CASSADRGTGANVLTF
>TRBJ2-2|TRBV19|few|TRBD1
TGTGCCAGTAGTGCCCTCGACAGGGACACCGGGGAGCTGTTTTTT
CASSALDRDTGELFF
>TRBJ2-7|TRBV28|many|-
TGTGCCAGCAGTTTTCCCCGGGACACCTACGAGCAGTACTTC
CASSFPRDTYEQYF
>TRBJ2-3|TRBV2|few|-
TGTGCCAGCAGTGAACAGGGAGCAGATACGCAGTATTTT
CASSEQGADTQYF
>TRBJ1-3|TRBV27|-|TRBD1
TGTGCCAGCAGTTTAAAGGGGGCCTTCTCTGGAAACACCATATATTTT
CASSLKGAFSGNTIYF
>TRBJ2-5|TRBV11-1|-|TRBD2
TGTGCCAGCAGCTCCCCGGGCAGCGGGAGGGCAGAGACCCAGTACTTC
CASSSPGSGRAETQYF